The clone carrying this TCR beta chain was seen many times. The data belong to a study of regulatory T cells in long-lasting Graves disease. Investigators prepared the TCR beta libraries by applying iRepertoire HTBI primers and Arm-PCR of CDR3 regions. A single record per CDR3 protein comes from TCRdb applying MiXCR to the multiplex PCR reads. The table records 450,000 or so distinct CDR3 sequences, less than 25% of them present only once. Trimming took 5 bases from V and 7 from J; bases not matched to a gene: 9. In germline, CDR1 is MDHEN, CDR2 SYDVKM. This CDR3 has 15 residues. The time point denotes: persistent/refractory GD, antithyroid drugs over 5 years with positive TRAb. There was RNA extracted from PBMCs, and the TCR library was made from it.

The chain employs TRBV28 and TRBJ1-1, with 11 bases aligning to TRBD1. The clonotype originates from a female donor with Graves disease. Sequenced material: peripheral blood mononuclear cells (PBMCs), taken when the disease was refractory, from a patient treated with antithyroid drugs. The CDR3 sequence is CASSVGTGGPFEAFF. In nucleotides, the CDR3 is TGTGCCAGCAGTGTAGGGACAGGGGGGCCATTTGAAGCTTTCTTT. The whole variable domain, remainder taken from reference TRBV28 and TRBJ1-1, is DVKVTQSSRYLVKRTGEKVFLECVQDMDHENMFWYRQDPGLGLRLIYFSYDVKMKEKGDIPEGYSVSREKKERFSLILESASTNQTSMYLCASSVGTGGPFEAFFGQGTRLTVV.